Each of the 18 T cell receptor beta chains below was sequenced from the same sample in a study of Graves' ophthalmopathy and Graves' hyperthyroidism. Scientists amplified the TCR beta CDR3 regions from RNA transcripts. RT-PCR was first run with HTBI primers, then multiplex PCR in a second round. Via MiXCR, TCRdb re-called the multiplex PCR reads, giving one row per CDR3 protein. The table lists almost 400,000 distinct CDR3 sequences, 15% to 20% of them singletons. Sequenced sample: peripheral blood. These receptor sequences come from a young woman with Graves' ophthalmopathy.

This clonotype was seen many times. The rearrangement uses TRBV15 and TRBJ1-1; possibly TRBD1 for D (5 bases). CDR1 is LNHNV, CDR2 YYDKDF, per germline (reference sequence). The CDR3 has 15 residues. V was trimmed by 0 bases and J by 0 bases, leaving 8 bases between them. CDR3 region: CATSREAGLNTEAFF. CDR3 DNA sequence: TGTGCCACCAGCAGAGAGGCAGGGTTGAACACTGAAGCTTTCTTT.

This clonotype was counted many times. This sequence joins TRBV6-1 and TRBJ2-7; TRBD1 aligns across 7 bases. The CDR3 extends over 15 amino acids. Trimming at V came to 7 bases and at J to 0 bases, leaving 9 bases not matched to a gene. Germline loops: CDR1 MNHNS, CDR2 SASEGT. In DNA, the CDR3 is TGTGCCAGCAACAACTTCGGGACAGACTCCTACGAGCAGTACTTC. It is translated as CASNNFGTDSYEQYF.

Many counts were recorded for this clonotype. This sequence joins TRBV27 and TRBJ2-2; D gene ambiguous. The germline V and J ends were trimmed by 6 bases and 6 bases, with 11 bases remaining between them. Germline assignment: CDR1 MNHEY and CDR2 SMNVEV (reference sequence). The CDR3 has 13 residues. The CDR3 DNA sequence: TGTGCCAGCAGCCCCCTCGGTCCCGGGGAGCTGTTTTTT. This sequence encodes CASSPLGPGELFF.

This clonotype was detected ten times or more. J is TRBJ2-5 and V is TRBV4-2, with 10 bases that match TRBD2. In germline, CDR1 is LGHNA, CDR2 YNFKEQ. The CDR3 covers 16 residues. Unmatched junction bases numbered 5, after V lost 1 base and J lost 3 bases. CDR3 sequence: CASSQGTSGAEETQYF. CDR3 nucleotide sequence: TGTGCCAGCAGCCAAGGGACTAGCGGAGCTGAAGAGACCCAGTACTTC.

This clonotype was observed at least ten times. The V gene is TRBV12-3 or TRBV12-4, the J gene TRBJ2-6; D call uncertain. The CDR3 extends over 15 amino acids. V dropped 4 bases and J dropped 8 bases, with 15 bases sitting between them. Here the CDR3 reads CASSSQDRWTNVLTF. In nucleotides, the CDR3 is TGTGCCAGCAGTTCCCAGGACCGTTGGACCAACGTCCTGACTTTC.

At least ten counts were recorded for this clonotype. The J gene is TRBJ1-5, the V gene TRBV15; a weak D match, TRBD1 (5 bases). The length of the CDR3 is 16 residues. Looked up from germline, CDR1 is LNHNV and CDR2 is YYDKDF (reference sequence). V dropped 0 bases and J dropped 2 bases, with 11 bases sitting between them. The CDR3 sequence is CATSRDGADGNQPQHF. The CDR3 region has the DNA TGTGCCACCAGCAGAGATGGGGCGGACGGCAATCAGCCCCAGCATTTT. Looking up the rest from reference TRBV15 and TRBJ1-5 gives the full variable domain: DAMVIQNPRYQVTQFGKPVTLSCSQTLNHNVMYWYQQKSSQAPKLLFHYYDKDFNNEADTPDNFQSRRPNTSFCFLDIRSPGLGDTAMYLCATSRDGADGNQPQHFGDGTRLSIL.

This clonotype was counted at least ten times. The chain links TRBV4-1 to TRBJ2-7; 7 nucleotides match TRBD1. CDR1 is MGHRA and CDR2 is YSYEKL in the germline V gene. CDR3 size: 14 residues. J lost 3 bases, V lost 4 bases, and 6 bases had no gene match. The CDR3 is CASSPRDSNYEQYF. CDR3 DNA sequence: TGCGCCAGCAGCCCCCGGGACAGTAACTACGAGCAGTACTTC.

This clonotype appeared many times. The chain joins TRBV9 to TRBJ2-5; 11 nucleotides match TRBD2. The ends lost 3 bases at V and 5 bases at J; junction bases unmatched: 9. Germline-derived CDR1 and CDR2 are SGDLS and YYNGEE. This CDR3 comprises 16 residues. The CDR3 loop is CASSAEGTSGIETQYF. The CDR3 DNA sequence: TGTGCCAGCAGCGCGGAGGGGACTAGCGGAATCGAGACCCAGTACTTC.

This clonotype has at least ten counts. Mismatch with germline at one junction end may stem from a read error. The rearrangement links TRBV6-5 to TRBJ1-6; D unresolved. The CDR3 loop spans 14 amino acids. Looked up from germline, CDR1 is MNHEY and CDR2 is SVGAGI. The CDR3 protein is CANSYSSWTSPLHF. CDR3 coding DNA: TGTGCCAACAGTTACTCCAGTTGGACTTCACCCCTCCACTTT.

For the CDR3, the DNA is TGTGCCAGTAAGGCGGATATCAGAGCGGGCGGGGAGCTGTTTTTT. This codes for CASKADIRAGGELFF. The J gene is TRBJ2-2, the V gene TRBV19, with TRBD2 as a possible D gene (6 bases). Germline V gives CDR1 LNHDA, CDR2 SQIVND (reference sequence). The germline V and J ends were trimmed by 7 bases and 7 bases, with 19 bases remaining between them. This CDR3 has 15 amino acids.

This clonotype was counted at least ten times. The V call is TRBV24-1, the J call TRBJ2-5; 9 bases fit TRBD1. The CDR3 is 14 residues long. V lost 2 bases to trimming and J lost 3 bases; unmatched junction nucleotides: 0. Germline CDR1 and CDR2: KGHDR and SFDVKD. The CDR3 sequence is CATSDWDREETQYF. CDR3 nucleotides: TGTGCCACCAGTGATTGGGACAGGGAAGAGACCCAGTACTTC.

In its sample, this clonotype was seen many times. It may be a read error: a sequence one base away is much more abundant. This chain uses TRBV6-2 or TRBV6-3 with TRBJ1-2, with D maybe TRBD1 (6 bases). The V gene's germline CDR1 is MNHEY and CDR2 SVGEGT. There are 12 residues in the CDR3. The CDR3 loop is CASTRGVAGYIF. The CDR3 nucleotides read TGTGCCAGCACCAGGGGCGTCGCTGGCTACATCTTC.

Many counts were recorded for this clonotype. The chain carries TRBV2 and TRBJ2-4; a weak D match, TRBD1 (5 bases). The germline V gene encodes CDR1 SNHLY and CDR2 FYNNEI. V shed 7 bases and J shed 9 bases, with 19 bases lying between them. The CDR3 loop spans 14 amino acids. The CDR3 is CASKKESREVIQYF. CDR3 nucleotides: TGTGCCAGCAAGAAGGAGTCCAGGGAAGTCATTCAGTACTTC.

This clonotype was seen repeatedly, ten times or more. The gene calls are TRBV20-1 and TRBJ1-2, with a tentative D call TRBD1 (5 bases). V lost 7 bases to trimming and J lost 7 bases, with 13 bases between them. The CDR3 runs to 11 residues. Germline V gene data show CDR1 as DFQATT and CDR2 as SNEGSKA (reference sequence). The CDR3 DNA reads TGCAGTGTGGGCAGGGCGGCTGGCTACACCTTC. Residues: CSVGRAAGYTF.

This chain joins TRBV6-1 and TRBJ2-5; D uncertain. V gave up 6 bases and J gave up 4 bases, with 12 bases separating them. Germline V gene sequence: CDR1 MNHNS, CDR2 SASEGT. The CDR3 is 13 residues long. The CDR3 here is CASRARGGETQYF. CDR3 DNA sequence: TGTGCCAGCAGGGCGCGCGGCGGAGAGACCCAGTACTTC.

The sample holds many counts of this clonotype. The chain employs TRBV15 and TRBJ1-1, with 7 bases aligning to TRBD1. The V gene end was trimmed by 3 bases and the J gene end by 3 bases; junction bases not matched to a gene: 7. The CDR3 runs to 15 residues. Germline V CDR1 and CDR2: LNHNV, YYDKDF (reference sequence). CDR3 DNA: TGTGCCACCAGCAGTGTGACAGGGCCGGACACTGAAGCTTTCTTT. Residues: CATSSVTGPDTEAFF.

In its sample, this clonotype was seen many times. This chain links TRBV12-3 or TRBV12-4 with TRBJ1-5; D gene uncertain. Trimming took 2 bases from V and 0 from J, leaving 8 bases between them. CDR3 length: 15 amino acids. CDR3 residues: CASSLSADSNQPQHF. DNA for the CDR3: TGTGCCAGCAGTTTATCGGCAGATAGCAATCAGCCCCAGCATTTT.

The sample holds many counts of this clonotype. This sequence joins TRBV5-1 and TRBJ1-2; D is possibly TRBD1 (6 bases). This CDR3 spans 15 amino acids. V was shortened by 3 bases and J by 4 bases, with 16 bases between the two germline ends. Germline CDR1 is SGHRS and CDR2 is YFSETQ. CDR3 sequence: CASSSVQGLSYGYTF. The CDR3 nucleotides read TGCGCCAGCAGCTCGGTCCAGGGGCTGTCCTATGGCTACACCTTC. Full variable domain (outside the CDR3, taken from reference TRBV5-1 and TRBJ1-2): KAGVTQTPRYLIKTRGQQVTLSCSPISGHRSVSWYQQTPGQGLQFLFEYFSETQRNKGNFPGRFSGRQFSNSRSEMNVSTLELGDSALYLCASSSVQGLSYGYTFGSGTRLTVV.